This T cell receptor (beta chain) was found in a study of T cells after yellow fever vaccination. This clonotype came up a few times. The antigen is undetermined. Regarding the study as a whole: A small share of clonotypes appeared in both CD4 and CD8 compartments. FACS-sorted repertoires could harbor abundant contaminating bulk-population clonotypes. Clones from primary vaccination mostly reappeared after the booster (about 97% CD4, just over 85% CD8).

TCRdb re-analysed the 5' RACE reads in MiXCR, keeping a single row per CDR3 protein. The sample holds 300,000 to 350,000 distinct CDR3 sequences; approximately 4.2% are singletons and the top ten take less than 25%. The CDR3 loop spans 14 amino acids. CDR1 SGHNT and CDR2 YYREEE come from the germline V gene (reference sequence). Sequencing was performed on PBMCs, taken 5 days after the yellow fever booster vaccination. This sequence joins TRBV5-4 and TRBJ2-3, with D unresolved. The TCR comes from a man aged 18-30 years who received the YFV17D yellow fever vaccine. Written as DNA, the CDR3 is TGTGCTTTTAGTGCATTCTCTAGCACAGATACGCAGTATTTT. This encodes CAFSAFSSTDTQYF. Complete variable domain (other parts from reference TRBV5-4 and TRBJ2-3): ETGVTQSPTHLIKTRGQQVTLRCSSQSGHNTVSWYQQALGQGPQFIFQYYREEENGRGNFPPRFSGLQFPNYSSELNVNALELDDSALYLCAFSAFSSTDTQYFGPGTRLTVL.